The rows below give T cell receptor beta chains drawn from one sample of a study of blood T cell repertoires in COVID-19. Sequencing was performed with immunoSEQ multiplex PCR; in TCRdb, only in-frame clones are kept and a portion is missing. Of about 190,000 clones listed, about 77% are singletons. What was sequenced was peripheral blood. The receptors shown here come from a woman older than 75 with active or convalescent COVID-19. Both conserved end residues are part of each CDR3. The D gene is left open where the match is weak. Only some rows state a clone size, as once, few, many or a class for expanded clones.

v_gene: TRBV12-3/TRBV12-4
j_gene: TRBJ1-1
abundance: .
d_gene: .
CDR3aa: CASSLRGNTEAFF
CDR3nt: TGTGCCAGCAGTTTACGGGGGAACACTGAAGCTTTCTTT

v_gene: TRBV29-1
j_gene: TRBJ1-1
abundance: .
d_gene: .
CDR3aa: CSDREGGDLTFF
CDR3nt: TGCAGCGACCGGGAGGGCGGAGATTTAACTTTCTTT

v_gene: TRBV25-1
j_gene: TRBJ1-2
abundance: .
d_gene: TRBD1
CDR3aa: CASSSYTGAGYGYTF
CDR3nt: TGTGCCAGCAGTTCCTACACAGGGGCCGGCTATGGCTACACCTTC

v_gene: TRBV6-5
j_gene: TRBJ2-1
abundance: .
d_gene: .
CDR3aa: CASSYSELYNEQFF
CDR3nt: TGTGCCAGCAGTTACTCCGAACTCTACAATGAGCAGTTCTTC

v_gene: TRBV6-5
j_gene: TRBJ2-5
abundance: once
d_gene: .
CDR3aa: CASSDSLLQETQYF
CDR3nt: TGTGCCAGCAGCGATAGCCTGTTACAAGAGACCCAGTACTTC

v_gene: TRBV18
j_gene: TRBJ2-2
abundance: .
d_gene: TRBD1
CDR3aa: CASSSGQGRNTGELFF
CDR3nt: TGTGCCAGCTCATCTGGACAGGGCAGAAACACCGGGGAGCTGTTTTTT

v_gene: TRBV5-1
j_gene: TRBJ1-5
abundance: .
d_gene: .
CDR3aa: CASSFGVDQPQHF
CDR3nt: TGCGCCAGCAGCTTCGGGGTTGATCAGCCCCAGCATTTT

v_gene: TRBV10-3
j_gene: TRBJ2-3
abundance: many
d_gene: .
CDR3aa: CAISPQGNTDTQYF
CDR3nt: TGTGCCATCAGCCCACAGGGTAACACAGATACGCAGTATTTT

v_gene: TRBV5-5
j_gene: TRBJ2-3
abundance: .
d_gene: TRBD1
CDR3aa: CASSYGTGWSDTQYF
CDR3nt: TGTGCCAGCAGCTATGGGACAGGGTGGTCAGATACGCAGTATTTT

v_gene: TRBV28
j_gene: TRBJ1-2
abundance: .
d_gene: TRBD1
CDR3aa: CASNRGNYGYTF
CDR3nt: TGTGCCAGTAACAGGGGAAACTATGGCTACACCTTC

v_gene: TRBV11-2
j_gene: TRBJ2-7
abundance: .
d_gene: .
CDR3aa: CASRRGGVLSYEQYF
CDR3nt: TGTGCCAGCAGGAGAGGGGGTGTCCTTTCCTACGAGCAGTACTTC

v_gene: TRBV19
j_gene: TRBJ1-4
abundance: .
d_gene: .
CDR3aa: CASGSQTNEKLFF
CDR3nt: TGTGCCAGCGGGAGTCAGACTAATGAAAAACTGTTTTTT

v_gene: TRBV6-5
j_gene: TRBJ2-7
abundance: .
d_gene: .
CDR3aa: CASGRGASYEQYF
CDR3nt: TGTGCCAGTGGCCGGGGGGCCTCCTACGAGCAGTACTTC

v_gene: TRBV27
j_gene: TRBJ1-1
abundance: .
d_gene: .
CDR3aa: CASSFNKNTEAFF
CDR3nt: TGTGCCAGCAGTTTCAACAAGAACACTGAAGCTTTCTTT

v_gene: TRBV5-4
j_gene: TRBJ1-6
abundance: .
d_gene: .
CDR3aa: CASSWGEHSPLHF
CDR3nt: TGTGCCAGCAGCTGGGGAGAGCATTCACCCCTCCACTTT

v_gene: TRBV7-6
j_gene: TRBJ2-7
abundance: .
d_gene: TRBD1
CDR3aa: CASSLVQGGFGEQYF
CDR3nt: TGTGCCAGCAGCTTGGTACAGGGGGGCTTTGGAGAGCAGTACTTC

v_gene: TRBV5-4
j_gene: TRBJ2-7
abundance: .
d_gene: .
CDR3aa: CASSLDGYEQYF
CDR3nt: TGTGCCAGCAGCTTGGACGGCTACGAGCAGTACTTC

v_gene: TRBV5-1
j_gene: TRBJ2-2
abundance: once
d_gene: .
CDR3aa: CASSLTGTGTLGELFF
CDR3nt: TGCGCCAGCAGCTTAACCGGGACTGGAACCTTGGGGGAGCTGTTTTTT

v_gene: TRBV28
j_gene: TRBJ2-5
abundance: .
d_gene: .
CDR3aa: CASSWGTTGQETQYF
CDR3nt: TGTGCCAGCAGCTGGGGTACGACAGGCCAAGAGACCCAGTACTTC

v_gene: TRBV25-1
j_gene: TRBJ1-2
abundance: .
d_gene: .
CDR3aa: CASSELAGNPYGYTF
CDR3nt: TGTGCCAGCAGTGAATTGGCGGGGAACCCCTATGGCTACACCTTC

v_gene: TRBV7-2
j_gene: TRBJ2-2
abundance: once
d_gene: .
CDR3aa: CASSSRTITGELFF
CDR3nt: TGTGCCAGCAGCTCTAGGACAATCACCGGGGAGCTGTTTTTT

v_gene: TRBV4-1
j_gene: TRBJ2-3
abundance: .
d_gene: .
CDR3aa: CASSQVETRSTDTQYF
CDR3nt: TGCGCCAGCAGCCAAGTTGAGACCAGGAGCACAGATACGCAGTATTTT

v_gene: TRBV6-2/TRBV6-3
j_gene: TRBJ2-6
abundance: .
d_gene: TRBD2
CDR3aa: CASSLAGGLSGANVLTF
CDR3nt: TGTGCCAGCAGCCTAGCGGGGGGGCTCTCTGGGGCCAACGTCCTGACTTTC

v_gene: TRBV4-3
j_gene: TRBJ1-3
abundance: .
d_gene: TRBD1
CDR3aa: CASSQATGGDSGNTIYF
CDR3nt: TGCGCCAGCAGCCAAGCCACAGGGGGAGACTCTGGAAACACCATATATTTT

v_gene: TRBV12-3/TRBV12-4
j_gene: TRBJ1-1
abundance: .
d_gene: .
CDR3aa: CASSKLFEAFF
CDR3nt: TGTGCCAGCAGCAAGCTCTTTGAAGCTTTCTTT

v_gene: TRBV15
j_gene: TRBJ2-3
abundance: .
d_gene: .
CDR3aa: CATSDPTGADTQYF
CDR3nt: TGTGCCACCAGCGACCCAACTGGGGCGGATACGCAGTATTTT

v_gene: TRBV18
j_gene: TRBJ1-2
abundance: .
d_gene: .
CDR3aa: CASSEYGANYGYTF
CDR3nt: TGTGCCAGCTCCGAATATGGGGCCAACTATGGCTACACCTTC

v_gene: TRBV19
j_gene: TRBJ1-4
abundance: .
d_gene: TRBD1
CDR3aa: CASSKRQGGEKLFF
CDR3nt: TGTGCCAGTAGTAAACGACAGGGAGGTGAAAAACTGTTTTTT

v_gene: TRBV4-1
j_gene: TRBJ1-5
abundance: .
d_gene: TRBD1
CDR3aa: CASSPGQGGQPQHF
CDR3nt: TGCGCCAGCAGCCCGGGACAGGGCGGTCAGCCCCAGCATTTT

v_gene: TRBV5-1
j_gene: TRBJ2-3
abundance: .
d_gene: .
CDR3aa: CASTRQAQTSTDTQYF
CDR3nt: TGCGCCAGCACCAGACAGGCTCAAACAAGCACAGATACGCAGTATTTT

v_gene: TRBV6-5
j_gene: TRBJ2-7
abundance: .
d_gene: .
CDR3aa: CASSYSRVDEQYF
CDR3nt: TGTGCCAGCAGTTACTCGAGGGTGGACGAGCAGTACTTC

v_gene: TRBV27
j_gene: TRBJ1-5
abundance: once
d_gene: TRBD1
CDR3aa: CASSSTGRNQPQHF
CDR3nt: TGTGCCAGCAGTTCGACAGGGCGGAATCAGCCCCAGCATTTT

v_gene: TRBV7-6
j_gene: TRBJ2-2
abundance: few
d_gene: .
CDR3aa: CASSRTPANTGELFF
CDR3nt: TGTGCCAGCAGCCGGACACCAGCCAACACCGGGGAGCTGTTTTTT

v_gene: TRBV5-6
j_gene: TRBJ1-5
abundance: .
d_gene: .
CDR3aa: CASSSGVYSNQPQHF
CDR3nt: TGTGCCAGCAGCTCCGGTGTTTATAGCAATCAGCCCCAGCATTTT

v_gene: TRBV5-1
j_gene: TRBJ1-2
abundance: .
d_gene: .
CDR3aa: CASSLGDMGAWGYTF
CDR3nt: TGCGCCAGCAGCTTGGGAGACATGGGGGCGTGGGGCTACACCTTC

v_gene: TRBV7-2
j_gene: TRBJ1-1
abundance: .
d_gene: TRBD1
CDR3aa: CASSFGTANTEAFF
CDR3nt: TGTGCCAGCAGCTTTGGGACAGCTAACACTGAAGCTTTCTTT

v_gene: TRBV5-1
j_gene: TRBJ2-3
abundance: few
d_gene: TRBD2
CDR3aa: CASRSSGGAGTDTQYF
CDR3nt: TGCGCCAGCAGGTCTAGCGGGGGGGCCGGCACAGATACGCAGTATTTT

v_gene: TRBV7-2
j_gene: TRBJ1-3
abundance: .
d_gene: .
CDR3aa: CASSLARGTGNTIYF
CDR3nt: TGTGCCAGCAGCTTAGCAAGGGGGACTGGAAACACCATATATTTT

v_gene: TRBV6-5
j_gene: TRBJ1-1
abundance: .
d_gene: .
CDR3aa: CASSLVARNEAFF
CDR3nt: TGTGCCAGCAGTCTAGTTGCGAGGAATGAAGCTTTCTTT

v_gene: TRBV28
j_gene: TRBJ2-7
abundance: .
d_gene: TRBD2
CDR3aa: CASRISGEAYEQYF
CDR3nt: TGTGCCAGCAGGATTAGCGGGGAGGCCTACGAGCAGTACTTC

v_gene: TRBV6-6
j_gene: TRBJ1-2
abundance: .
d_gene: .
CDR3aa: CASSYGGVYGYTF
CDR3nt: TGTGCCAGCAGTTACGGGGGCGTCTATGGCTACACCTTC

v_gene: TRBV9
j_gene: TRBJ2-5
abundance: .
d_gene: .
CDR3aa: CASTPADLSQETQYF
CDR3nt: TGTGCCAGCACCCCCGCGGACTTATCCCAAGAGACCCAGTACTTC

v_gene: TRBV6-5
j_gene: TRBJ2-5
abundance: once
d_gene: .
CDR3aa: CASRSVQAVTQYF
CDR3nt: TGTGCCAGTAGGAGTGTACAGGCAGTGACCCAGTACTTC

v_gene: TRBV28
j_gene: TRBJ1-2
abundance: few
d_gene: .
CDR3aa: CASSFSSNYGYTF
CDR3nt: TGTGCCAGCAGTTTTAGTTCTAACTATGGCTACACCTTC

v_gene: TRBV7-2
j_gene: TRBJ1-2
abundance: .
d_gene: .
CDR3aa: CASSLARSGVYGYTF
CDR3nt: TGTGCCAGCAGCTTAGCGAGATCCGGGGTCTATGGCTACACCTTC

v_gene: TRBV30
j_gene: TRBJ2-5
abundance: .
d_gene: .
CDR3aa: CAWSVSFSGGETQYF
CDR3nt: TGTGCCTGGAGTGTTTCATTTAGTGGCGGCGAGACCCAGTACTTC

v_gene: TRBV5-6
j_gene: TRBJ1-2
abundance: .
d_gene: .
CDR3aa: CASSFGQNNYGYTF
CDR3nt: TGTGCCAGCAGCTTCGGACAGAATAACTATGGCTACACCTTC

v_gene: TRBV10-3
j_gene: TRBJ2-1
abundance: .
d_gene: .
CDR3aa: CATMRLWGFEQFF
CDR3nt: TGTGCCACAATGAGGTTATGGGGCTTTGAGCAGTTCTTC

v_gene: TRBV5-5
j_gene: TRBJ1-4
abundance: .
d_gene: TRBD1
CDR3aa: CASSRTQGQGGEKLFF
CDR3nt: TGTGCCAGCAGCCGAACACAGGGACAGGGAGGAGAAAAACTGTTTTTT

v_gene: TRBV15
j_gene: TRBJ1-2
abundance: .
d_gene: TRBD1
CDR3aa: CATSKDRVDGYTF
CDR3nt: TGTGCCACCAGCAAGGACAGGGTCGATGGCTACACCTTC

v_gene: TRBV18
j_gene: TRBJ2-3
abundance: .
d_gene: .
CDR3aa: CASSPRETDTQYF
CDR3nt: TGTGCCAGCTCACCCCGGGAGACAGATACGCAGTATTTT